This T cell receptor beta chain was observed in a study of tumor-infiltrating lymphocytes in primary liver carcinoma. Details on this clonotype: This clone may be a read error of a much larger clone one base away.

Researchers generated TCR beta cDNA from around 0.55 ug of total RNA, relying on a constant-region primer. What produced the TCR beta libraries was three nested multiplex PCR rounds using slightly modified ARM-PCR. Investigators reported that the first two PCR rounds, at around 10 cycles each, used TRBV1-TRBV30 forward primers with a C-beta reverse primer. Each CDR3 protein gets one entry after TCRdb re-called the multiplex PCR reads with MiXCR. In the table there are 300,000 to 400,000 distinct CDR3 sequences, around three fifths of which are singletons. Unsorted whole blood served as the source of blood RNA, and germline DNA was extracted as well. The CDR3 has 15 amino acids. CDR1 and CDR2 from the germline V gene are LGHNA and YSLEER.

The sequenced material came from peripheral blood. The clonotype was recovered from a man aged 35-49 years with primary liver carcinoma and hepatitis B virus infection. The J gene is TRBJ1-6, the V gene TRBV4-3; D may be TRBD1 (5 bases). CDR3 bases: TGCGGCAGCAGCCAAGAAGGGGTGGGGGAATCACCCCTCCACTTT. It codes for CGSSQEGVGESPLHF.